Sequencing of this T cell receptor (beta chain) was carried out in a study of blood T cell repertoires in COVID-19. Study-wide background: Sites in the United States, Italy and Spain provided acute and convalescent COVID-19 samples. T cells, B-cell-depleted T cells, or PBMCs supplied cDNA or gDNA.

The authors' processing: Reference gene primer amplification gave nucleated cell count estimates. This table comes from immunoSEQ multiplex PCR, and its TCRdb copy is limited to in-frame clones, with some not included. Clone size and the V and J calls come from that table; the DNA yielded D and trimming. Seen here are 150,000 to 200,000 clones, more than 65% observed once, and the top ten hold about 15%. Germline V gene sequence: CDR1 KGHSH, CDR2 LQKENI. The CDR3 has 13 residues. V was shortened by 0 bases and J by 5 bases, with 8 bases between the two germline ends. This rearrangement joins TRBV18 to TRBJ2-7; a weak D match, TRBD1 (6 bases). Source material: peripheral blood. The sequence came from a woman older than 75 with acute or convalescent COVID-19. The CDR3, as DNA: TGTGCCAGCTCACCACCACAGGGAAACGAGCAGTACTTC. Protein product: CASSPPQGNEQYF.